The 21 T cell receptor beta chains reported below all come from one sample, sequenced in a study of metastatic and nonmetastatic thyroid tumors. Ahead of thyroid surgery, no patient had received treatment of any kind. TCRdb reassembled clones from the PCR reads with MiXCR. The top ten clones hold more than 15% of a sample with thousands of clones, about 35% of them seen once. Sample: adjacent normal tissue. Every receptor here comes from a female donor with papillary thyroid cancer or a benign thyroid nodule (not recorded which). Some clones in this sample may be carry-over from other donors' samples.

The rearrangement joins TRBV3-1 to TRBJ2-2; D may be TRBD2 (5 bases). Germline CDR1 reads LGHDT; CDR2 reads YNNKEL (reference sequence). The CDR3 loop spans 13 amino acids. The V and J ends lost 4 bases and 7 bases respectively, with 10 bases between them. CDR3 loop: CASSRGLNGELFF. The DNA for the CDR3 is TGTGCCAGCAGCCGAGGACTGAACGGGGAGCTGTTTTTT.

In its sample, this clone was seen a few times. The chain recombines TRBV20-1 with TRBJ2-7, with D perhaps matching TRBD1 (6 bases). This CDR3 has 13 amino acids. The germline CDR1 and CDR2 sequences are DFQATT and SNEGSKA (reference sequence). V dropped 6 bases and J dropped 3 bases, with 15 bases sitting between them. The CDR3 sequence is CSAALGAYYEQYF. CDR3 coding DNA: TGCAGTGCCGCCCTGGGGGCCTACTACGAGCAGTACTTC.

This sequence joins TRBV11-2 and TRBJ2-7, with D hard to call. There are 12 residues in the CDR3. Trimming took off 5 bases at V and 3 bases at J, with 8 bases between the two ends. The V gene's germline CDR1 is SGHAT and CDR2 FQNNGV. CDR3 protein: CASSPPGYEQYF. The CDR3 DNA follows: TGTGCCAGCAGCCCGCCCGGCTACGAGCAGTACTTC.

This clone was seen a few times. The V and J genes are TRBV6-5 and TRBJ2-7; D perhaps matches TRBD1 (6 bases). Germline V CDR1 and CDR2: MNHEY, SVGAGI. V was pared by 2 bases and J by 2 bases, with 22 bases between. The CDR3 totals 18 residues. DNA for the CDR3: TGTGCCAGCAGTTACCCGGACAGTGCGAACTATGCTACCTACGAGCAGTACTTC. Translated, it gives CASSYPDSANYATYEQYF.

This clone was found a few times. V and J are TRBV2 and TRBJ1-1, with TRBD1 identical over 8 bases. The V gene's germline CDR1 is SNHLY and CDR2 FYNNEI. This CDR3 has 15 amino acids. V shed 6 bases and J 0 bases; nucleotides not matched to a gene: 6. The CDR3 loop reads CASSRQGALNTEAFF. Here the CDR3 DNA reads TGTGCCAGCAGCAGGCAGGGGGCCTTGAACACTGAAGCTTTCTTT.

The CDR3 here is CASSRTQGVPTEAFF. The DNA for the CDR3 is TGTGCCAGCAGTAGAACTCAGGGGGTGCCCACTGAAGCTTTCTTT. The rearrangement links TRBV11-2 to TRBJ1-1, with 7 bases fitting TRBD1. J lost 4 bases, V lost 6 bases, and 11 bases had no gene match. Germline-derived CDR1 and CDR2 are SGHAT and FQNNGV. This CDR3 is 15 amino acids long. The full variable domain, in which reference TRBV11-2 and TRBJ1-1 provide the parts outside the CDR3, is EAGVAQSPRYKIIEKRQSVAFWCNPISGHATLYWYQQILGQGPKLLIQFQNNGVVDDSQLPKDRFSAERLKGVDSTLKIQPAKLEDSAVYLCASSRTQGVPTEAFFGQGTRLTVV.

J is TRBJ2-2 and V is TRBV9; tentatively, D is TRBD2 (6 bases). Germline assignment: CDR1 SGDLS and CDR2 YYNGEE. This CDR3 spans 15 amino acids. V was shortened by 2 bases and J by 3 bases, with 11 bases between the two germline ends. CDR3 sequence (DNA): TGTGCCAGCAGCGTGACGGGAGCGGACACCGGGGAGCTGTTTTTT. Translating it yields CASSVTGADTGELFF.

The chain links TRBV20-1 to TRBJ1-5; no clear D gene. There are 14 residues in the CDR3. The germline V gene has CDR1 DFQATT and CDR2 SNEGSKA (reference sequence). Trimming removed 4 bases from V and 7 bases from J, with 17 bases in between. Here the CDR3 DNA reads TGCAGTGCTATCGAACACAAAAAGAGACAGCCCCAGCATTTT. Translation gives CSAIEHKKRQPQHF.

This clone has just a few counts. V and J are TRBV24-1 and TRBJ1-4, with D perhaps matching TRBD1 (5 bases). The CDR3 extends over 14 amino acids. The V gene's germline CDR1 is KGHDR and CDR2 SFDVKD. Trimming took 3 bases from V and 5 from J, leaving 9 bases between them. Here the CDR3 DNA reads TGTGCCACCAGTGATAACCAGGGAAATGAAAAACTGTTTTTT. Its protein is CATSDNQGNEKLFF.

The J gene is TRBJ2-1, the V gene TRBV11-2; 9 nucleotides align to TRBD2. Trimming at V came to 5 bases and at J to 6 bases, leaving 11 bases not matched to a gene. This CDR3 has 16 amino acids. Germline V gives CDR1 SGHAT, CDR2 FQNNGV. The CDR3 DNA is TGTGCCAGCAGCCCACCTTGGCGGGGGGGGGCCAATGAGCAGTTCTTC. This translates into CASSPPWRGGANEQFF.

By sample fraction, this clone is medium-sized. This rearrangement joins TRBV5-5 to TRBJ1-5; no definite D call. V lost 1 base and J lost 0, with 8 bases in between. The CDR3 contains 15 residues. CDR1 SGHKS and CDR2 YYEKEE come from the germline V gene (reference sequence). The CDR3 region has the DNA TGTGCCAGCAGCTTGTTGGAATATAGCAATCAGCCCCAGCATTTT. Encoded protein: CASSLLEYSNQPQHF.

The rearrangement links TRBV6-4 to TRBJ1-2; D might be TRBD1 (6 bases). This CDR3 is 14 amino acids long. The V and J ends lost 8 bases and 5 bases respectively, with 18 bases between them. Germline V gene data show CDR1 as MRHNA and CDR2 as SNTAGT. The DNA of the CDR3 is TGTGCCAGCGCACCGGGGGGGCAGCCTTATGGCTACACCTTC. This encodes CASAPGGQPYGYTF.

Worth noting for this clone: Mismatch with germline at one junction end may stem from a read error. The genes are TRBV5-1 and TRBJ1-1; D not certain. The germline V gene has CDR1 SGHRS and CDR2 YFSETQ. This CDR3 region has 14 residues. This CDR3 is CARSLDQTNSDAFF. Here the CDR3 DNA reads TGCGCCAGAAGCTTGGACCAGACTAACTCTGACGCGTTCTTT.

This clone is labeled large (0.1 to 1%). The CDR3 coding sequence is TGTGCCAGCAGATACGTACAGGGGGGCGAGCAGTACTTC. Amino acids: CASRYVQGGEQYF. The genes are TRBV6-1 and TRBJ2-7; 8 bases align to TRBD1. In germline, CDR1 is MNHNS, CDR2 SASEGT. V lost 6 bases and J lost 6; bases outside the gene matches: 7. The CDR3 runs to 13 residues.

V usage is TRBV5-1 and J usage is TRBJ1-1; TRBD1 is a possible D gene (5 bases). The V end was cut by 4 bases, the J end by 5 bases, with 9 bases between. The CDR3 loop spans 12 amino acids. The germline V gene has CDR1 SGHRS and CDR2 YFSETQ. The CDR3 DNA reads TGCGCCAGCAGCAAGGGACTTACTGAAGCTTTCTTT. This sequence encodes CASSKGLTEAFF.

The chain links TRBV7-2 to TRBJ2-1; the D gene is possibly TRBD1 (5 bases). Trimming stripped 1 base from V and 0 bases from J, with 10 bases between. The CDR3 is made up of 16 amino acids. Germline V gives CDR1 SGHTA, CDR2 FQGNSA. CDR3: CASSLVRQSSYNEQFF. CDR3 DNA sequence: TGTGCCAGCAGCTTAGTGCGACAGAGCTCCTACAATGAGCAGTTCTTC. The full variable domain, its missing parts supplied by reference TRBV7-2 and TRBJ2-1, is GAGVSQSPSNKVTEKGKDVELRCDPISGHTALYWYRQSLGQGLEFLIYFQGNSAPDKSGLPSDRFSAERTGGSVSTLTIQRTQQEDSAVYLCASSLVRQSSYNEQFFGPGTRLTVL.

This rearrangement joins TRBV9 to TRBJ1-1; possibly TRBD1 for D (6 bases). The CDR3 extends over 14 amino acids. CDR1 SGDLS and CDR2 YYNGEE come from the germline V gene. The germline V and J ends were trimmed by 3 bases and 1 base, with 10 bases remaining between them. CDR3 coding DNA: TGTGCCAGCAGCGAGGGGGGTTCGAACACTGAAGCTTTCTTT. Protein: CASSEGGSNTEAFF.

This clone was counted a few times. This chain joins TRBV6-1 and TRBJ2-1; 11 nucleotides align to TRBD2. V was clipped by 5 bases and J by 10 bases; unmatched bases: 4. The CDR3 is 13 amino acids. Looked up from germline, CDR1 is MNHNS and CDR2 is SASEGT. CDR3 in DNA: TGTGCCAGCAGTCACGGGACTAGCGGAGAGCAGTTCTTC. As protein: CASSHGTSGEQFF.

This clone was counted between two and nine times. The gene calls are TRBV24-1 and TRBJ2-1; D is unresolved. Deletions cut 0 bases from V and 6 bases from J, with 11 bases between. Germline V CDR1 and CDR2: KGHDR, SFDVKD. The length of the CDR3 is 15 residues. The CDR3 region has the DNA TGTGCCACCAGTGATTTGCGCTCAATAGGCAATGAGCAGTTCTTC. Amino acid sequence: CATSDLRSIGNEQFF.

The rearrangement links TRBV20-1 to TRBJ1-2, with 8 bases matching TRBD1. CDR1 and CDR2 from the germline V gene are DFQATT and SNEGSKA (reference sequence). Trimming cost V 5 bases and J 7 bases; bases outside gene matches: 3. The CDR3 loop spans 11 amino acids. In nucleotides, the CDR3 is TGCAGTGCTTCAGGGACAGGTGGCTACACCTTC. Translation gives CSASGTGGYTF.

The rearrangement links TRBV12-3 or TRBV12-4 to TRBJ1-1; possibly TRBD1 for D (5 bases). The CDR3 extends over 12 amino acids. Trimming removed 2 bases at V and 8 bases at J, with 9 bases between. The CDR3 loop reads CASSLYGAEAFF. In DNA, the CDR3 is TGTGCCAGCAGTTTATATGGGGCGGAAGCTTTCTTT.